This TCR beta chain was sequenced in a study of T-cell memory formation after mild COVID-19. Turning to the study itself: TCR clusters showed largely donor specificity.

Using its own MiXCR run on the 5' RACE reads, TCRdb lists one record per CDR3 protein. The table includes about 390,000 distinct CDR3 sequences, about 15% detected once. Germline-derived CDR1 and CDR2 are MNHNS and SASEGT. The CDR3 extends over 13 amino acids. Trimming left V 4 bases short and J 7 bases short, with 11 bases between. Material for sequencing was PBMCs or a T cell subset sorted from them (not recorded which). The V call is TRBV6-1, the J call TRBJ1-5, with D uncertain. The sequence derives from a man between 18 and 35 years old who had mild COVID-19 (a few samples of this study predate the infection). Cell type and time point are not known. The CDR3 DNA sequence: TGTGCCAGCAGTGGCCCTTTGGGGCAGCCCCAGCATTTT. Its translation is CASSGPLGQPQHF.